The 12 T cell receptor beta chains below were found in one sample sequenced in a study of beta chain features in type 1 diabetes. General study results and limits: People with Type 1 diabetes carried modestly yet significantly shorter TCRB CDR3s in all four CD4+ subsets.

The study reverse transcribed the entire isolated RNA, so it sequenced expressed TCRB transcripts. TCRdb's copy holds only in-frame clones and misses some; the assay was immunoSEQ multiplex PCR. Here the sample spans about 650,000 clones, 9.5% to 15% being singletons. Antigens of these TCRs are unknown. The sequenced sample was naive CD4+ T cells from blood. All receptors derive from a man between 25 and 39 years old with type 1 diabetes.

The chain couples TRBV30 to TRBJ1-3; the D is unclear. The CDR3 contains 16 residues. V was shortened by 0 bases and J by 3 bases, with 15 bases between the two germline ends. The germline V gene has CDR1 GTSNPN and CDR2 SVGIG (reference sequence). CDR3 loop: CAWSVGMGGFGNTIYF. As DNA, the CDR3 is TGTGCCTGGAGTGTCGGGATGGGCGGATTTGGAAACACCATATATTTT.

This chain links TRBV4-3 with TRBJ2-1, with D perhaps TRBD2 (6 bases). The germline V gene encodes CDR1 LGHNA and CDR2 YSLEER. The CDR3 is 16 residues long. Trimming took off 4 bases at V and 0 bases at J, with 13 bases between the two ends. The CDR3 spells CASSLSSGGSYNEQFF. The CDR3 DNA follows: TGCGCCAGCAGCCTCTCCTCCGGGGGCTCCTACAATGAGCAGTTCTTC.

V usage is TRBV5-4 and J usage is TRBJ2-3, with TRBD2 matching over 10 bases. The CDR3 has 16 amino acids. After removal of 1 base from V and 2 bases from J, the junction contained 4 bases not matched to a gene. Germline loops: CDR1 SGHNT, CDR2 YYREEE (reference sequence). CDR3 amino acids: CASSLYSGGLTDTQYF. CDR3 nucleotides: TGTGCCAGCAGCTTGTATAGCGGGGGGCTCACAGATACGCAGTATTTT. Looking up the rest from reference TRBV5-4 and TRBJ2-3 gives the full variable domain: ETGVTQSPTHLIKTRGQQVTLRCSSQSGHNTVSWYQQALGQGPQFIFQYYREEENGRGNFPPRFSGLQFPNYSSELNVNALELDDSALYLCASSLYSGGLTDTQYFGPGTRLTVL.

The chain's CDR3 is CASSHGQGGETQYF. DNA for the CDR3: TGTGCCAGCAGCCACGGACAGGGAGGGGAGACCCAGTACTTC. This sequence joins TRBV6-5 and TRBJ2-5, with D possibly TRBD1 on 8 matching bases. Looked up from germline, CDR1 is MNHEY and CDR2 is SVGAGI. Deletions cut 6 bases from V and 5 bases from J, with 16 bases between. This CDR3 has 14 amino acids.

This clone was observed a handful of times. J is TRBJ2-5 and V is TRBV7-2; TRBD2 matches 14 bases. Trimming took 4 bases from V and 3 from J; bases not matched to a gene: 7. Germline values: CDR1 SGHTA, CDR2 FQGNSA. CDR3 length: 17 residues. The CDR3 DNA reads TGTGCCAGCAGCTCCCCTTGGACTAGCGGGGGGAAAGAGACCCAGTACTTC. Translated: CASSSPWTSGGKETQYF.

The sample holds a few counts of this clone. The chain combines TRBV28 with TRBJ2-7; tentative D call: TRBD1 (6 bases). Germline-derived CDR1 and CDR2 are MDHEN and SYDVKM. Trimming removed 1 base from V and 2 bases from J, with 12 bases in between. The CDR3 consists of 15 residues. The CDR3 spells CASSLLRDIPYEQYF. The CDR3 DNA reads TGTGCCAGCAGTTTATTACGGGACATCCCCTACGAGCAGTACTTC.

The chain carries TRBV9 and TRBJ1-3; D gene unclear. The CDR3 runs 11 residues. Germline CDR1 reads SGDLS; CDR2 reads YYNGEE. V lost 3 bases to trimming and J lost 4 bases, with 2 bases between them. Here the CDR3 DNA reads TGTGCCAGCAGCGGCGGAAACACCATATATTTT. Translating gives CASSGGNTIYF.

V usage is TRBV23-1 and J usage is TRBJ1-2; 10 nucleotides align to TRBD1. TRBV23-1 is an ORF for which the function is uncertain. V gave up 0 bases and J gave up 7 bases; unmatched junction bases: 17. This CDR3 is built from 19 residues. The CDR3 loop reads CASSQSGTGEKPHFLGYTF. The CDR3 DNA is TGCGCCAGCAGTCAATCAGGGACAGGGGAAAAACCTCATTTCCTTGGCTACACCTTC.

The chain couples TRBV29-1 to TRBJ1-2; possible D gene TRBD1, 6 bases. V gave up 5 bases and J gave up 3 bases, with 19 bases separating them. This CDR3 is 15 amino acids long. Germline lookup yields CDR1 SQVTM and CDR2 ANQGSEA. This CDR3 reads CSVPGPRTDHYGYTF. The CDR3 bases are TGCAGCGTTCCTGGCCCCCGGACAGATCACTATGGCTACACCTTC.

Worth noting for this clone: Other DNA sequences within the sample encode an identical CDR3. This chain connects TRBV7-3 to TRBJ2-1; 10 bases fit TRBD2. The trim removed 3 bases at V and 4 bases at J, leaving 3 bases unmatched. Germline V gene data show CDR1 as SGHTA and CDR2 as FQGTGA. The length of the CDR3 is 15 residues. The CDR3 is CASSFRLAGYNEQFF. The DNA of the CDR3 is TGTGCCAGCAGCTTTCGACTAGCGGGTTACAATGAGCAGTTCTTC.

The J gene is TRBJ1-2, the V gene TRBV9; D is undetermined. CDR3 length: 14 residues. Deletions cut 4 bases from V and 8 bases from J, with 18 bases between. CDR1 and CDR2 from the germline V gene are SGDLS and YYNGEE. As DNA, the CDR3 is TGTGCCAGCAGCACCGGGCGGGGTCAAAAGGGCTACACCTTC. Amino acid sequence: CASSTGRGQKGYTF.

With respect to this clone: Other DNA sequences within the sample encode an identical CDR3. This chain uses TRBV7-2 with TRBJ2-3; 7 bases map to TRBD1. V was clipped by 6 bases and J by 4 bases; unmatched bases: 7. Germline CDR1 reads SGHTA; CDR2 reads FQGNSA. The CDR3 is made up of 14 amino acids. CDR3 nucleotides: TGTGCCAGCAGTCCGAGGACAGGAGCAGATACGCAGTATTTT. It is translated as CASSPRTGADTQYF.